This passage covers 5 T cell receptor beta chains from one sample sequenced in a study of T-cell reconstitution after alpha-beta-depleted transplantation in children. Unique molecular identifiers were incorporated into the prepared TCRbeta library. TCRdb passed the PCR reads through MiXCR, listing each CDR3 protein once. This sample yields about 250,000 distinct CDR3 sequences, of which roughly 25% are seen a single time; around 4.8% belongs to the top ten. The material sequenced was PBMCs, mostly from graft donor cells, taken 360 days after TCRalphabeta/CD19-depleted stem cell transplant. The receptors here all came from a female patient between 2 and 15 years old who had a stem cell transplant for congenital amegakaryocytic thrombocytopenia, so the T cells may come from the graft donor.

The chain couples TRBV20-1 to TRBJ1-4; D is possibly TRBD1 (6 bases). CDR1 and CDR2 from the germline V gene are DFQATT and SNEGSKA (reference sequence). The CDR3 consists of 15 residues. V shed 0 bases and J shed 8 bases, with 16 bases lying between them. The CDR3 here is CSARDSGGLGEKLFF. CDR3 nucleotide sequence: TGCAGTGCTAGAGATTCTGGGGGGCTGGGGGAAAAACTGTTTTTT.

The J gene is TRBJ2-2, the V gene TRBV20-1; no clear D. This CDR3 has 13 amino acids. The germline V gene encodes CDR1 DFQATT and CDR2 SNEGSKA (reference sequence). Trimming cost V 3 bases and J 8 bases, with 13 bases left between them. The CDR3 region is CSARDPPLGELFF. In DNA form, the CDR3 reads TGCAGTGCTAGGGACCCCCCTTTGGGGGAGCTGTTTTTT.

This clonotype was seen more than once but under ten times. CDR3 residues: CASSPFVGTETQYF. The CDR3 bases are TGTGCCAGCAGCCCCTTCGTCGGTACGGAGACCCAGTACTTC. The chain links TRBV7-2 to TRBJ2-5; no definite D call. V was pared by 5 bases and J by 5 bases, with 15 bases between. There are 14 residues in the CDR3. Germline CDR1 is SGHTA and CDR2 is FQGNSA.

DNA of the CDR3: TGCGCCAGCAGTGCGGGACTAGCGGTTCTTATGGAGCAGTACTTC. Translated: CASSAGLAVLMEQYF. J is TRBJ2-7 and V is TRBV10-2; 11 bases fit TRBD2. This CDR3 contains 15 residues. Unmatched junction bases numbered 9, after V lost 4 bases and J lost 7 bases. The germline V gene encodes CDR1 WSHSY and CDR2 SAAADI.

This chain uses TRBV7-3 with TRBJ2-3; 12 nucleotides line up with TRBD2. Unmatched junction bases numbered 13, after V lost 0 bases and J lost 0 bases. The CDR3 spans 21 residues. CDR1 and CDR2 from the germline V gene are SGHTA and FQGTGA. The CDR3 DNA follows: TGTGCCAGCAGCTTAACCCCTTTGACTAGCGGGAGTCATACTAGCACAGATACGCAGTATTTT. It translates to CASSLTPLTSGSHTSTDTQYF.